This TCR beta chain came from a study of shared clonotypes between healthy human individuals. Study processing details: Junction-only immunoSEQ data arrived without quality scores, meaning filtering differed. Measured with immunoSEQ multiplex PCR; TCRdb has only the in-frame clones, and not every one. That table supplies the V and J calls and clone size; D and trimming were determined from the DNA. The top ten hold 0.5% to 0.6% of the sample, which has about 1 million clones, about 84% seen once. Per germline, CDR1 SGHNT and CDR2 YYREEE (reference sequence). With 4 bases clipped from V and 1 base from J, the junction kept 3 bases outside the gene matches. The CDR3 spans 15 residues. Findings of the study overall: Generation of non-shared clonotypes was less probable than generation of clonotypes shared by all four donors.

The donor population consisted of healthy HIV-negative adults with no recent acute infections or vaccinations. Investigators divided CD4+ cells into CD45RA+ naive and CD45RA-negative memory subsets. About this clone itself: Its antigen is unknown.

Sequencing used memory CD4+ T cells from PBMCs. As for subset: CD45RA-negative fraction. The V gene is TRBV5-4, the J gene TRBJ2-7, with 12 bases identical to TRBD2. The receptor comes from a man between 18 and 29 years old in good health. Some clones in this sample may be carry-over from other donors' samples. The CDR3 nucleotides read TGTGCCAGCAGCAGCGGACTAGCGGGGTCCTACGAGCAGTACTTC. This gives the protein CASSSGLAGSYEQYF.